A single TCR beta chain is shown here with its context. What it binds is unknown. This entry comes from a study of siplizumab effects on memory and regulatory T cells. Study outcomes and limitations: Greater diversity than memory cells seemed evident in naive T cells, which also appeared to be major alloresponse contributors. Proof of suppressive function in proliferating Tregs from siplizumab cultures was not established. The authors mapped only a minor fraction of alloreactive clones to unstimulated subsets.

The repertoire was sequenced with immunoSEQ multiplex PCR; TCRdb's copy has only in-frame clones and lacks some. This sample has fewer than 60,000 clones, with 93% found just once. The source of this sequence is a human donor in good health. Sequenced material: CD8+ T cells sorted from blood.

The CDR3 protein is CSAVPRLAGTDTQYF. The DNA of the CDR3 is TGCAGCGCCGTCCCCAGACTAGCGGGCACAGATACGCAGTATTTT. The chain recombines TRBV29-1 with TRBJ2-3, with 9 bases identical to TRBD2. Germline V gene sequence: CDR1 SQVTM, CDR2 ANQGSEA. Losses at the gene ends were 7 bases for V and 1 base for J; bases not matched to a gene: 9. This CDR3 comprises 15 residues.